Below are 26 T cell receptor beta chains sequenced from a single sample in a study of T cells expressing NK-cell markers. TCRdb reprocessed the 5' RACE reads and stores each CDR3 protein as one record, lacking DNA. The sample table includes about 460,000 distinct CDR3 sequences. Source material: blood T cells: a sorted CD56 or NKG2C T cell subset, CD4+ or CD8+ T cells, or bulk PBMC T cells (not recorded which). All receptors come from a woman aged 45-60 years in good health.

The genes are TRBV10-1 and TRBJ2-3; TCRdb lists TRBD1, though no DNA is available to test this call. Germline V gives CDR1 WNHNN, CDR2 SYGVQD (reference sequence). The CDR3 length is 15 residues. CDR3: CASSEGTGGWNTQYF.

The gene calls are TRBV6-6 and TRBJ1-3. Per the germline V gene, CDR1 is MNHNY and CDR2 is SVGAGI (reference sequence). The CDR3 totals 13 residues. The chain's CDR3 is CASTGVNGNTIYF.

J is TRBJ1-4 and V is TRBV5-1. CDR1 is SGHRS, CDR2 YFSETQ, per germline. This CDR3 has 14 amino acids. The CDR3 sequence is CASSLSGLREKLFF.

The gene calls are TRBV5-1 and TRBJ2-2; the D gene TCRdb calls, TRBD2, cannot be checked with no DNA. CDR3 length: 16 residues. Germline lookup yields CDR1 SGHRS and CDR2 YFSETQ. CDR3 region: CASSLTSGSRAGELFF.

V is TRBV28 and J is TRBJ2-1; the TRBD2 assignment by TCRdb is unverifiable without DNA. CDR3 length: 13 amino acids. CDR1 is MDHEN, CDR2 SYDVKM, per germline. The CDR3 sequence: CASRSGTTPLQFF.

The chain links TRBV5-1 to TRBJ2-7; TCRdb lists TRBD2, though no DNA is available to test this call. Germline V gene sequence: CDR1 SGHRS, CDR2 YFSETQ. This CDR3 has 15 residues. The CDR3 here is CASSLSSSGRNEQYF.

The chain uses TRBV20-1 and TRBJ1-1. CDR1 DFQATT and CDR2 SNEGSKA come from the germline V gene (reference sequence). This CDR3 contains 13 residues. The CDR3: CSARLQPSTEAFF.

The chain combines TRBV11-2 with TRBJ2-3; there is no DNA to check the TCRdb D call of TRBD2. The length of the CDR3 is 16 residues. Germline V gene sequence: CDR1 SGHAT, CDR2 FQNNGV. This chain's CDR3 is CASSFLRAGGTDTQYF.

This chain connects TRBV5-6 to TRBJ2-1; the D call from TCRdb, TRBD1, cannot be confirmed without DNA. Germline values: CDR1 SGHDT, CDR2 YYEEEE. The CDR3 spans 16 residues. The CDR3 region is CASRSAVDREYNEQFF.

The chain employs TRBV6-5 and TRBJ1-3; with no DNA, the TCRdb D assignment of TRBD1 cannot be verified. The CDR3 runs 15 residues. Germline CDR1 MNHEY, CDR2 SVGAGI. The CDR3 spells CASSPRGARGNTIYF.

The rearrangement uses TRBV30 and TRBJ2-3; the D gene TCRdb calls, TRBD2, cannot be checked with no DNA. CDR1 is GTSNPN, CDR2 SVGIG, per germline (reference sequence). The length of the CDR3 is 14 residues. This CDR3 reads CAWIPRESTDTQYF.

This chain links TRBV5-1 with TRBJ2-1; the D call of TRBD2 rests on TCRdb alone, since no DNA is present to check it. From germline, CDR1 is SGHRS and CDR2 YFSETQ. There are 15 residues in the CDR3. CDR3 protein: CASSLAPSSYNEQFF.

CDR3 sequence: CASSSRVTGGSNEQFF. This chain joins TRBV5-1 and TRBJ2-1; TCRdb outputs TRBD2, but without DNA this stays unchecked. Germline CDR1 is SGHRS and CDR2 is YFSETQ. CDR3 size: 16 residues.

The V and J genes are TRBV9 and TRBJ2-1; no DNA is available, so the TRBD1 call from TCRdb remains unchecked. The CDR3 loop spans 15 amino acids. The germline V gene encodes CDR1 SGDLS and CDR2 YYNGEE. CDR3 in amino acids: CASSATPSSHDEQFF.

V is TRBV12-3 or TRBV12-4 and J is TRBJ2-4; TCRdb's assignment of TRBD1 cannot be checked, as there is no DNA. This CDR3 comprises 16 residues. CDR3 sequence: CASSLKGLGAKNIQYF.

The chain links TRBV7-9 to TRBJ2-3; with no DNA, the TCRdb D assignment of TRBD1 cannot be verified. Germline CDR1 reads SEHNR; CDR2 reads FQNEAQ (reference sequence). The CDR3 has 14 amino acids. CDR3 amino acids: CASSFQGATDTQYF.

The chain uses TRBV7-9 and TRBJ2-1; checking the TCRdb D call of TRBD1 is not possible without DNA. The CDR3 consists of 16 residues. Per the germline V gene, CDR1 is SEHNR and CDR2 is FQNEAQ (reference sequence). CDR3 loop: CASSFPGPPIYNEQFF.

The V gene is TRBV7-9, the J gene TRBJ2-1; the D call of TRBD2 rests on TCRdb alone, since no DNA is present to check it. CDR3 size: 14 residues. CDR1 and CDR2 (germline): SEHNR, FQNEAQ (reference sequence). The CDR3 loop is CASSSDWNYNEQFF.

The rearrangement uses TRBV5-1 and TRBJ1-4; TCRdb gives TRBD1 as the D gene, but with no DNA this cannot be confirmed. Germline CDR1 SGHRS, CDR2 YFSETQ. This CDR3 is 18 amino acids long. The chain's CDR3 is CASSSAVGGRSTNEKLFF.

CDR3 loop: CASGRVTYEQYF. V gene TRBV12-5 combines with J gene TRBJ2-7. Germline-derived CDR1 and CDR2 are LGHNT and FRNRAP. CDR3 length: 12 residues.

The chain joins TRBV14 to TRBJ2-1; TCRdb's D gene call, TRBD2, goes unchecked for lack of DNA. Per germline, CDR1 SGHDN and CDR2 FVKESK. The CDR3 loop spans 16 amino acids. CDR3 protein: CASSLTGLARYNEQFF.

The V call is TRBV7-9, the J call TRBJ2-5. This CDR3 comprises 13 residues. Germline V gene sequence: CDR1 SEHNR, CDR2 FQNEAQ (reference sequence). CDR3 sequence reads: CASSLWIRETQYF. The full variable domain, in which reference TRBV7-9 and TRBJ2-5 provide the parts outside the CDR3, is DTGVSQNPRHKITKRGQNVTFRCDPISEHNRLYWYRQTLGQGPEFLTYFQNEAQLEKSRLLSDRFSAERPKGSFSTLEIQRTEQGDSAMYLCASSLWIRETQYFGPGTRLLVL.

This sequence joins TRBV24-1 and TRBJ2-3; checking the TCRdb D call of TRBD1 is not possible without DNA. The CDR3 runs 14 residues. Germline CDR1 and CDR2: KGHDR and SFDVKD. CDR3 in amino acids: CATSTVGGTDTQYF.

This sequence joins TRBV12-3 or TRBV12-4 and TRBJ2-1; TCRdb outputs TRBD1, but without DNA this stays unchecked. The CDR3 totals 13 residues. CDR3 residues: CASSLIRGREQFF.

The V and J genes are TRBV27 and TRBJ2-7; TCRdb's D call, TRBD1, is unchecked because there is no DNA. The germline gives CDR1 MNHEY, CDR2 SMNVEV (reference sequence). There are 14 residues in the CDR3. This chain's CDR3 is CATTGGYPSYEQYF.

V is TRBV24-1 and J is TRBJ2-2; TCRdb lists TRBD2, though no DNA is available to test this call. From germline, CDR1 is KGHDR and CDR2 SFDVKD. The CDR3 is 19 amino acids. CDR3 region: CATSDLPRGTAGGTGELFF.